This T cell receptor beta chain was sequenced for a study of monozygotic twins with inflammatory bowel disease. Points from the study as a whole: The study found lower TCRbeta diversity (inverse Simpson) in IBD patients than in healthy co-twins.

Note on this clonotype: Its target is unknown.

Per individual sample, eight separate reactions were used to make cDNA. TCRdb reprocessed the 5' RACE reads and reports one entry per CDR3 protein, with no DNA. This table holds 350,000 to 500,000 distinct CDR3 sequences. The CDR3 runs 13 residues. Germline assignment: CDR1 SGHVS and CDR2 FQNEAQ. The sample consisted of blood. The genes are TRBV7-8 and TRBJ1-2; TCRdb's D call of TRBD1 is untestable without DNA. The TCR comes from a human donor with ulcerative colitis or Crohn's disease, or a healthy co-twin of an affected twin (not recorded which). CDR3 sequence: CASSPTGQGGYTF. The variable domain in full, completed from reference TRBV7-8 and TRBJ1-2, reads GAGVSQSPRYKVAKRGQDVALRCDPISGHVSLFWYQQALGQGPEFLTYFQNEAQLDKSGLPSDRFFAERPEGSVSTLKIQRTQQEDSAVYLCASSPTGQGGYTFGSGTRLTVV.